This TCR beta chain derives from a study of blood T cell repertoires in COVID-19 (TCRdb year 2020). Background on the whole study: Collaborator samples came from the United States, Italy and Spain and covered acute and convalescent phases of COVID-19. The material from the prospective study consisted of cDNA or gDNA derived from T cells, B-cell-depleted T cells, or PBMCs. Subjects who had been exposed to COVID-19, were actively infected with it, or had recovered from it provided the deeply sampled blood TCRbeta repertoires that made up the dataset. The repertoires were released in a freely available public database meant as a resource for research on the immune response to SARS-CoV-2. The samples were drawn from two sources: the first 160 participants of the ongoing ImmuneRACE study, and 1,000 to 1,500 subjects contributed by 6 global collaborators. Nearly every sample came with metadata listing a de-identified subject ID, COVID-19 status, age in years and sex. Where available, HLA class I and class II types were obtained from metadata supplied by the sample provider rather than from assay-based typing. Results the study describes overall, beyond this receptor: The amount of clinical and demographic metadata varied by source and participant and was provided uncurated.

The immunoSEQ Assay, a bias-controlled multiplex PCR, was used to amplify TCRbeta CDR3 regions from genomic DNA. From the authors' description of their analysis: Within the assay, amplification of reference gene primers was used to estimate how many nucleated cells each sample contained. To quantify the absolute abundance of each unique TCRbeta CDR3 rearrangement, sequence reads were collapsed and filtered. For each sample, productive Simpson clonality was calculated by taking the square root of Simpson's diversity index across productive rearrangements. This is the immuneACCESS table as TCRdb keeps it, with only in-frame sequences that have V and J called. A part of the clones is gone; compared with another copy, unresolved V genes explain less than half, and the rest is unexplained. That table supplies the V and J calls and clone size; D and trimming were determined from the DNA. For this sample the table gives roughly 120,000 clones, of which roughly four fifths were detected only once. 6% of the sample belongs to the ten largest clones.

One collaborating source in Seattle enrolled patients while the patients were actively infected and followed the patients over time throughout the course of disease. Whole blood was collected in K2EDTA tubes by collaborating institutions according to the institutions' own protocols. For TCRbeta analysis, collaborators shipped samples as frozen whole blood, isolated PBMCs, or DNA extracted from either of those sample types. Relative to germline, V is missing 5 bases and J is missing 5 bases, with 12 bases of the junction outside any gene match. Reading from cysteine to phenylalanine, the CDR3 counts 18 amino acids. Left in the record is the CDR3 DNA by itself, 54 bases read in frame from the first base. CDR1 and CDR2 are drawn from the germline V gene: SGHTA, FQGNSA. There are a few counts of this clone. Its antigen has not been determined. No base quality values were provided; no much bigger clone lies one nucleotide off.

The rearrangement joined TRBV7-2 to TRBJ2-5, with 15 central nucleotides matching TRBD2. Sequencing input: peripheral blood. This TCR was sampled from a man older than 75 with COVID-19, enrolled during active disease. The CDR3 protein: CASSLGGLAGGPGETQYF. The DNA is TGTGCCAGCAGCCTAGGCGGACTAGCGGGAGGGCCGGGGGAGACCCAGTACTTC.